One and the same sample provided the 24 T cell receptor beta chains below, sequenced in a study of CD8+ T cells in alopecia areata. Following RNA extraction, reverse transcription yielded cDNA that acted as the sequencing template. Method: immunoSEQ multiplex PCR; TCRdb's copy keeps in-frame clones and lacks some. The profile shows 150,000 to 200,000 clones, about 54% of them singletons. The specimen was CD4+ T cells sorted from blood. These receptors were collected from a human donor in good health.

This clone was detected a few times. The V and J genes are TRBV27 and TRBJ2-5, with 14 bases identical to TRBD2. The CDR3 is 15 residues long. The trim removed 4 bases at V and 5 bases at J, leaving 3 bases unmatched. Germline values: CDR1 MNHEY, CDR2 SMNVEV (reference sequence). The CDR3 DNA reads as TGTGCCAGCAGTTCGGGACTAGCGGGAGCGGAGACCCAGTACTTC. This codes for CASSSGLAGAETQYF.

This clone was recorded a few times. The same CDR3 arises from other DNA sequences in this sample as well. The V call is TRBV29-1, the J call TRBJ2-7; maybe TRBD1 (5 bases). Trimming took 3 bases from V and 4 from J, leaving 10 bases between them. The length of the CDR3 is 12 residues. Per germline, CDR1 SQVTM and CDR2 ANQGSEA. The CDR3 DNA sequence: TGCAGCGTTGAGGGGCAGGGATACGAGCAGTACTTC. Amino acid sequence: CSVEGQGYEQYF.

This clone was detected only a few times. The chain has TRBV21-1 and TRBJ1-1. TRBV21-1 is designated a pseudogene. CDR3 length: 12 amino acids. CDR3 sequence reads: CAPHGGRRMAFF. The CDR3 nucleotides are TGTGCCCCCCATGGCGGGAGACGGATGGCTTTCTTT.

Regarding this clone: The same CDR3 arises from other DNA sequences in this sample as well. This chain links TRBV10-3 with TRBJ2-7; D not resolved. Per germline, CDR1 ENHRY and CDR2 SYGVKD. The CDR3 has 11 amino acids. Trimming took 2 bases from V and 3 from J, leaving 2 bases between them. DNA for the CDR3: TGTGCCATCAGTGAGGGCTACGAGCAGTACTTC. It encodes CAISEGYEQYF.

This clone appeared a few times. This sequence joins TRBV29-1 and TRBJ2-5; unclear D gene. Germline lookup yields CDR1 SQVTM and CDR2 ANQGSEA. The CDR3 contains 13 residues. The ends were cut back, 2 bases at V and 5 bases at J, with 12 bases in the middle. The CDR3 DNA follows: TGCAGCGTTGAATTGGTAGGGATGGAGACCCAGTACTTC. This gives the protein CSVELVGMETQYF.

The chain has TRBV5-4 and TRBJ2-3; D might be TRBD2 (5 bases). CDR1 is SGHNT, CDR2 YYREEE, per germline (reference sequence). This CDR3 spans 13 amino acids. V gave up 6 bases and J gave up 6 bases, with 14 bases separating them. CDR3: CASMTKWSDTQYF. Here the CDR3 DNA reads TGTGCCAGCATGACTAAGTGGTCGGATACGCAGTATTTT.

The chain combines TRBV25-1 with TRBJ2-2, with D possibly called TRBD1 or TRBD2 (5 bases each). Trimming took 0 bases from V and 10 from J, leaving 9 bases between them. Looked up from germline, CDR1 is MGHDK and CDR2 is SYGVNS. The CDR3 runs 13 residues. Here the CDR3 reads CASSEYRGEELFF. CDR3 DNA sequence: TGTGCCAGCAGTGAATATCGAGGGGAGGAGCTGTTTTTT.

This clone was counted a few times. The genes are TRBV30 and TRBJ2-7; D unclear. The CDR3 loop spans 10 amino acids. From germline, CDR1 is GTSNPN and CDR2 SVGIG (reference sequence). The V end lost 6 bases, the J end lost 0 bases, and 3 bases lay between the germline ends. The CDR3 DNA follows: TGTGCCTGTAGCTCCTACGAGCAGTACTTC. It specifies CACSSYEQYF.

This clone was found once. As DNA, the CDR3 is TGTGCCAGCAGGTTGGAGGGCCCCTATGGCTACACCTTC. Translated, it gives CASRLEGPYGYTF. The rearrangement joins TRBV28 to TRBJ1-2; D is unresolved. The CDR3 is 13 amino acids. Germline V gives CDR1 MDHEN, CDR2 SYDVKM. Deletions cut 6 bases from V and 4 bases from J, with 12 bases between.

The sample holds one count of this clone. The chain recombines TRBV5-4 with TRBJ2-2; weak D call: TRBD2 (6 bases). This CDR3 is built from 15 residues. The germline CDR1 and CDR2 sequences are SGHNT and YYREEE (reference sequence). V was cut by 4 bases and J by 0 bases, with 10 bases left in between. In DNA form, the CDR3 reads TGTGCCAGCAGCACTCGGACTACGAACACCGGGGAGCTGTTTTTT. It encodes CASSTRTTNTGELFF.

The sample holds many counts of this clone. In the same sample, other DNA sequences code for this CDR3. The chain has TRBV4-1 and TRBJ1-5; the D gene is possibly TRBD1 (5 bases). V gave up 1 base and J gave up 7 bases, with 8 bases separating them. Germline V gene data show CDR1 as MGHRA and CDR2 as YSYEKL. This CDR3 is 13 amino acids long. This CDR3 is CASSQVWDQPQHF. The CDR3, as DNA: TGCGCCAGCAGCCAAGTCTGGGACCAGCCCCAGCATTTT.

The chain is built from TRBV20-1 and TRBJ1-2, with D unresolved. With 3 bases removed from V and 2 bases from J, the gap between germline ends came to 4 bases. The CDR3 is 11 amino acids. In germline, CDR1 is DFQATT, CDR2 SNEGSKA (reference sequence). The CDR3 region has the DNA TGCAGTGCTAGCAAAAACTATGGCTACACCTTC. Encoded protein: CSASKNYGYTF.

The V call is TRBV15, the J call TRBJ2-5, with TRBD1 identical over 9 bases. The germline CDR1 and CDR2 sequences are LNHNV and YYDKDF (reference sequence). The V segment lost 5 bases and the J segment 0 bases; nucleotides outside the gene matches: 16. This CDR3 is built from 19 residues. The CDR3 protein is CATSGQGWRSNPYQETQYF. The CDR3 coding sequence is TGTGCCACCAGCGGACAGGGGTGGCGGTCTAACCCGTACCAAGAGACCCAGTACTTC.

There are a few counts of this clone. The rearrangement uses TRBV30 and TRBJ1-1; D is possibly TRBD1 (6 bases). The CDR3 contains 13 residues. Germline CDR1 is GTSNPN and CDR2 is SVGIG (reference sequence). With 3 bases removed from V and 3 bases from J, the gap between germline ends came to 11 bases. The CDR3 reads CAWRNRADTEAFF. The CDR3 nucleotides are TGTGCCTGGAGAAACAGGGCGGACACTGAAGCTTTCTTT. Supplemented by reference TRBV30 and TRBJ1-1, the full variable domain reads SQTIHQWPATLVQPVGSPLSLECTVEGTSNPNLYWYRQAAGRGLQLLFYSVGIGQISSEVPQNLSASRPQDRQFILSSKKLLLSDSGFYLCAWRNRADTEAFFGQGTRLTVV.

J is TRBJ2-1 and V is TRBV4-2; 10 bases match TRBD2. V dropped 0 bases and J dropped 4; count of bases not matched to a gene: 9. Germline V gives CDR1 LGHNA, CDR2 YNFKEQ. The CDR3 loop spans 18 amino acids. The DNA of the CDR3 is TGTGCCAGCAGCCAAGATTGGTCAGCGGGAGGGCCGTACAATGAGCAGTTCTTC. Translation: CASSQDWSAGGPYNEQFF.

This clone was found once. The chain couples TRBV6-5 to TRBJ2-4; no clear D. Trimming left V 5 bases short and J 8 bases short, with 13 bases between. Germline V gives CDR1 MNHEY, CDR2 SVGAGI. The CDR3 covers 13 residues. CDR3 sequence reads: CASSPLTADIQYF. CDR3 DNA sequence: TGTGCCAGCAGTCCCCTTACAGCCGACATTCAGTACTTC.

The chain uses TRBV29-1 and TRBJ1-2; TRBD1 might be the D (6 bases). Germline assignment: CDR1 SQVTM and CDR2 ANQGSEA. This CDR3 has 13 amino acids. Trimming shortened V by 4 bases and J by 8 bases, and 17 bases separated the two germline ends. CDR3 amino acids: CSVVGDRSNGYTF. DNA of the CDR3: TGCAGCGTTGTCGGCGACAGGTCGAACGGCTACACCTTC.

This chain links TRBV29-1 with TRBJ2-3, with 7 nucleotides matching TRBD2. Germline assignment: CDR1 SQVTM and CDR2 ANQGSEA. V shed 7 bases, J shed 3 bases, and the junction held 10 bases outside the gene matches. This CDR3 spans 14 amino acids. The CDR3 nucleotides read TGCAGCGCTCCTGGGAGCGGGACGACAGATACGCAGTATTTT. Its translation is CSAPGSGTTDTQYF.

This sequence joins TRBV5-4 and TRBJ2-3, with 8 bases matching TRBD1. This CDR3 comprises 15 residues. Per the germline V gene, CDR1 is SGHNT and CDR2 is YYREEE (reference sequence). J was trimmed by 4 bases and V by 4 bases; bases with no gene match: 8. The CDR3 DNA follows: TGTGCCAGCAGCAGATTGGACAGGGAGGCAGATACGCAGTATTTT. Protein sequence: CASSRLDREADTQYF.

The chain joins TRBV27 to TRBJ2-1; 8 bases align to TRBD2. The CDR3 runs to 15 residues. J gave up 6 bases and V 2 bases, and 6 bases lay outside the gene matches. Germline assignment: CDR1 MNHEY and CDR2 SMNVEV (reference sequence). DNA of the CDR3: TGTGCCAGCAGTTTAAGGGGACTAGGAACCAATGAGCAGTTCTTC. Translation: CASSLRGLGTNEQFF.

The chain has TRBV6-5 and TRBJ2-1, with TRBD1 as a possible D gene (6 bases). Germline CDR1 reads MNHEY; CDR2 reads SVGAGI. The V end was cut by 2 bases, the J end by 7 bases, with 9 bases between. This CDR3 comprises 13 residues. The chain's CDR3 is CASSYRTANEQFF. The CDR3 nucleotides are TGTGCCAGCAGTTACCGGACAGCTAATGAGCAGTTCTTC.

V usage is TRBV6-6 and J usage is TRBJ1-5; TRBD1 might be the D (5 bases). Germline CDR1 MNHNY, CDR2 SVGAGI (reference sequence). The V and J ends lost 8 bases and 2 bases respectively, with 10 bases between them. This CDR3 spans 13 amino acids. The CDR3 sequence is CASRGVGNQPQHF. CDR3 coding DNA: TGTGCCAGCCGAGGGGTAGGCAATCAGCCCCAGCATTTT.

The rearrangement joins TRBV7-9 to TRBJ1-2; 7 positions agree with TRBD1. The trim removed 1 base at V and 6 bases at J, leaving 8 bases unmatched. This CDR3 region has 15 residues. Germline values: CDR1 SEHNR, CDR2 FQNEAQ (reference sequence). CDR3 nucleotides: TGTGCCAGCAGCTTAGAGGTGACAGGGCTAGATGGCTACACCTTC. It translates to CASSLEVTGLDGYTF.

This chain joins TRBV13 and TRBJ2-5; 7 bases agree with TRBD2. The germline V gene has CDR1 PRHDT and CDR2 FYEKMQ (reference sequence). This CDR3 comprises 17 residues. V was clipped by 3 bases and J by 5 bases; unmatched bases: 15. The CDR3 protein is CASSFGSGGSASETQYF. DNA for the CDR3: TGTGCCAGCAGCTTTGGGTCGGGCGGGAGCGCCAGTGAGACCCAGTACTTC.